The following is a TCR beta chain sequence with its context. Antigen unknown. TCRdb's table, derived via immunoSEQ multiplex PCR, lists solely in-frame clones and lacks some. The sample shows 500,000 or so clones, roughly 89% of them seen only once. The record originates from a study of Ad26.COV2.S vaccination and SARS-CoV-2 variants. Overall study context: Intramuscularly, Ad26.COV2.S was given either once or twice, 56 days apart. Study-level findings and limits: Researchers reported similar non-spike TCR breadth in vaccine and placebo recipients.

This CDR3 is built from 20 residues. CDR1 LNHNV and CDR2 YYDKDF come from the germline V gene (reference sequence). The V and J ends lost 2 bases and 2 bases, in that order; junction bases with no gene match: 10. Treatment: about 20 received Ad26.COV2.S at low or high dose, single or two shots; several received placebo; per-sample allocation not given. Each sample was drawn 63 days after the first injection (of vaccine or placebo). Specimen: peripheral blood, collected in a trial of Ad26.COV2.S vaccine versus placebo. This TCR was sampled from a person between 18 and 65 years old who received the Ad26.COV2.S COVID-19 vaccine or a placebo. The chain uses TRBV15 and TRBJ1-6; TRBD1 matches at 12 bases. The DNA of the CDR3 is TGTGCCACCAGCAGATCCGGGACAGGGGGCAGGGTCGCCTATAATTCACCCCTCCACTTT. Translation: CATSRSGTGGRVAYNSPLHF.